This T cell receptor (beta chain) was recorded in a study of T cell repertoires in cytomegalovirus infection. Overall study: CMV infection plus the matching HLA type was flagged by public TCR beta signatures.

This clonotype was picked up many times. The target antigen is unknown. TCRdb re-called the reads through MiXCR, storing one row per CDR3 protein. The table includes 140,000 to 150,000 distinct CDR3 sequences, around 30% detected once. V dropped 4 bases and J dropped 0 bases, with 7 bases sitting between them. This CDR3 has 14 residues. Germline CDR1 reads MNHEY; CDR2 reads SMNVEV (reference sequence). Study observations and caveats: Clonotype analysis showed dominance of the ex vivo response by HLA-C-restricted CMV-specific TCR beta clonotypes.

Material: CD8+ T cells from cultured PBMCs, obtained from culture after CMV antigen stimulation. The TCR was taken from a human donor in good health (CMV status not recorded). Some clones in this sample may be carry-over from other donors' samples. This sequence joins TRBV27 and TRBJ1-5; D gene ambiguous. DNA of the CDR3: TGTGCCAGCAGTTCTTGGGCTAGCAATCAGCCCCAGCATTTT. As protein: CASSSWASNQPQHF.